The next 7 T cell receptor beta chains were all read from a single sample in a study of T cells after yellow fever vaccination (dated by TCRdb to the late 2010s). Library prep was done by 5' RACE. This sample was sequenced with an Illumina NovaSeq 6000. TCRdb trimmed the raw reads at Q25, called clones with MiXCR and kept productive beta chains. Rows are combined by CDR3 protein, so each entry shows the most common genes and DNA. This sample has roughly 320,000 distinct CDR3 sequences in its table, and roughly 10% of those were observed once. The ten largest clones add up to 2.5% to 4% of the sample. Read against the paper, the sample's treatment or condition label means: live attenuated yellow fever vaccine strain. The starting material was CD4+ T cells sorted from PBMCs, obtained 45 days after the yellow fever booster vaccination. These receptors came from a man aged 18 to 30 who received the YFV17D yellow fever vaccine.

This chain joins TRBV6-6 and TRBJ1-5; D is unclear. Germline values: CDR1 MNHNY, CDR2 SVGAGI (reference sequence). There are 18 residues in the CDR3. The V end was cut by 0 bases, the J end by 0 bases, with 15 bases between. CDR3 residues: CASSYSRSGSHSNQPQHF. The CDR3 region has the DNA TGTGCCAGCAGTTACTCGAGATCGGGTAGCCATAGCAATCAGCCCCAGCATTTT.

This clonotype appeared many times. V usage is TRBV18 and J usage is TRBJ2-3; D gene uncertain. The CDR3 is 12 amino acids. Per the germline V gene, CDR1 is KGHSH and CDR2 is LQKENI. Trimming pared 8 bases from V and 2 bases from J, leaving 8 bases between. CDR3 in amino acids: CASSPYTDTQYF. CDR3 coding DNA: TGTGCCAGCAGCCCCTACACAGATACGCAGTATTTT.

This clonotype was observed a handful of times. CDR3 loop: CASSEQGSNYGYTF. As DNA, the CDR3 is TGTGCCAGCAGTGAACAGGGATCCAACTATGGCTACACCTTC. This chain connects TRBV2 to TRBJ1-2; D perhaps matches TRBD1 (5 bases). The CDR3 consists of 14 residues. Germline V gene data show CDR1 as SNHLY and CDR2 as FYNNEI. The V end lost 2 bases, the J end lost 2 bases, and 9 bases lay between the germline ends.

The chain couples TRBV12-5 to TRBJ1-1; possibly TRBD1 for D (5 bases). The germline V gene encodes CDR1 LGHNT and CDR2 FRNRAP. With 6 bases removed from V and 4 bases from J, the gap between germline ends came to 12 bases. The CDR3 consists of 13 residues. In nucleotides, the CDR3 is TGTGCTAGTGGCCAAGGGACGGGCACTGAAGCTTTCTTT. Translating it yields CASGQGTGTEAFF.

The genes are TRBV20-1 and TRBJ2-1, with no clear D. The ends were cut back, 6 bases at V and 9 bases at J, with 9 bases in the middle. The germline V gene encodes CDR1 DFQATT and CDR2 SNEGSKA (reference sequence). The CDR3 runs to 10 residues. CDR3 sequence: CSAESVEQFF. DNA for the CDR3: TGCAGTGCCGAGTCCGTTGAGCAGTTCTTC.

This clonotype was counted between two and nine times. This sequence joins TRBV4-3 and TRBJ2-3, with D perhaps TRBD1 or TRBD2 (5 bases each). Trimming took off 1 base at V and 0 bases at J, with 8 bases between the two ends. CDR1 and CDR2 from the germline V gene are LGHNA and YSLEER. The CDR3 runs to 15 residues. CDR3 region: CASSQARDSTDTQYF. The CDR3 nucleotides are TGCGCCAGCAGCCAAGCCAGGGACAGCACAGATACGCAGTATTTT.

The V and J genes are TRBV20-1 and TRBJ1-2; 7 bases match TRBD1. CDR1 is DFQATT and CDR2 is SNEGSKA in the germline V gene (reference sequence). CDR3 length: 13 residues. J gave up 4 bases and V 4 bases, and 6 bases lay outside the gene matches. The CDR3 DNA reads TGCAGTGCTATTATTACAGGGGTCTATGGCTACACCTTC. Amino acids: CSAIITGVYGYTF.